This paragraph reports one TCR beta chain. The antigen it binds to is not known. No qualities accompany the bases; no much larger clone lies one base away. From the cysteine through the phenylalanine, the CDR3 covers 13 amino acids. Only the CDR3 DNA stays, 39 bases, in frame from base 1. The trim is 0 bases for V and 14 bases for J, with a gap of 13 bases between the germline ends. The germline V gene provides CDR1 LGHNA and CDR2 YNFKEQ. This entry comes from a study of response to subunit inactivated influenza vaccine (dated by TCRdb to the late 2010s). Looking at the study overall: The study used deep quantitative T cell receptor repertoire profiling to track responses to a trivalent subunit inactivated influenza vaccine.

Library creation used RT-PCR. Sequencer: Illumina HiSeq 2500. TCRdb trimmed public reads at Q25 via fastp, called clones via MiXCR and kept in-frame beta chains. Merged by CDR3 protein, the rows form single entries marked with the most common genes and DNA. Recorded for this sample are around 570,000 distinct CDR3 sequences; around 8% of them occurred a single time. Of the sample, over 10% is held by the ten largest clones. Summary of the overall study and its limitations: The authors suggested that each seasonal influenza vaccination may recruit only a limited number of new T cells.

Here the chain combines TRBV4-2 and TRBJ2-2, with the D gene call left open. The sequences come from PBMCs from blood, collected roughly 24 months after vaccination. This TCR was sampled from a man between 50 and 75 years old who received an inactivated influenza vaccine. Donor details come from another sample of the same person, matched by shared clones. This receptor carries the CDR3 CASSQDGAGSLFF. The DNA sequence is TGTGCCAGCAGCCAAGATGGAGCAGGCTCCCTGTTTTTT.